The source of this TCR beta chain is a study of blood T cell repertoires in COVID-19. The overall study: Acute and convalescent COVID-19 specimens originated in the United States, Italy and Spain.

V trimming: 7 bases; J trimming: 6 bases; junction bases outside the gene matches: 7. The CDR3 contains 12 residues. Germline loops: CDR1 SQVTM, CDR2 ANQGSEA. Methods used by the authors: For nucleated cells, counts were estimated from reference gene primer amplification. The table came from immunoSEQ multiplex PCR; TCRdb's copy has only in-frame clones and leaves some out. V, J and clone size derive from that table, while D and trimming were established from the DNA sequence. The sample contains 120,000 or so clones, less than 90% of which appear only once. The chain couples TRBV29-1 to TRBJ1-2; the match to TRBD1 covers 8 bases. The origin of this receptor is a man at least 80 years old with active or convalescent COVID-19. The specimen sequenced was peripheral blood. The CDR3 sequence: CSDQGASDGYTF. In nucleotides, the CDR3 is TGCAGCGATCAGGGGGCATCGGATGGCTACACCTTC.